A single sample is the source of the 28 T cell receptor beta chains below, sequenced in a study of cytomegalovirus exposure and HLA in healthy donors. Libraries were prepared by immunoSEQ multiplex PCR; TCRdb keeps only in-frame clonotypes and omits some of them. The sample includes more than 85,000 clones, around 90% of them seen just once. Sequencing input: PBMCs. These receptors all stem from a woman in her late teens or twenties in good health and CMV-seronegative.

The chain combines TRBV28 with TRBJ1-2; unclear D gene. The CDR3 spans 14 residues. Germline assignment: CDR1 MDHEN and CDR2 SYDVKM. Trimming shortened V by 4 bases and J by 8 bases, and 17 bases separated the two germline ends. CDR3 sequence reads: CASSSYPRGVGYTF. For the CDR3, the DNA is TGTGCCAGCAGTTCATACCCCCGGGGAGTAGGCTACACCTTC.

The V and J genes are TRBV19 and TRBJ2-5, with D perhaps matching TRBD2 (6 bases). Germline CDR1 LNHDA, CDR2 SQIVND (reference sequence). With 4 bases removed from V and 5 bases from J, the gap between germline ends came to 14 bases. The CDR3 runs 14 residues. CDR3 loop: CASSRDSVPETQYF. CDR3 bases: TGTGCCAGTAGTAGGGACTCCGTCCCCGAGACCCAGTACTTC.

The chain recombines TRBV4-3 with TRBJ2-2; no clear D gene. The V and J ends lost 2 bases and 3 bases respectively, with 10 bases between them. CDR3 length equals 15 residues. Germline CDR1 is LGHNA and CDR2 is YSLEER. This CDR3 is CASSQRVTYTGELFF. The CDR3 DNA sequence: TGCGCCAGCAGCCAACGAGTTACGTACACCGGGGAGCTGTTTTTT.

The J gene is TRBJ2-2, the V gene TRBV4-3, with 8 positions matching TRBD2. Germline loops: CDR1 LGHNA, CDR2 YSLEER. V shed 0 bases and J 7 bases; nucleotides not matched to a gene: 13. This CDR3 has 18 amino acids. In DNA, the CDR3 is TGCGCCAGCAGCCAAGAGCTAGGAGAAGCGGGAGCAGGCGGGGAGCTGTTTTTT. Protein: CASSQELGEAGAGGELFF.

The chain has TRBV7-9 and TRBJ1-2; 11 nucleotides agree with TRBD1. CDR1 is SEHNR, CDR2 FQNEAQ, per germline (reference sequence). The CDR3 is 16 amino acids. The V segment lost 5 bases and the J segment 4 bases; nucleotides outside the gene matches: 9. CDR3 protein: CASSPRDRGKGYGYTF. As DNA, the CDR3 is TGTGCCAGCAGCCCCCGGGACAGGGGGAAAGGCTATGGCTACACCTTC.

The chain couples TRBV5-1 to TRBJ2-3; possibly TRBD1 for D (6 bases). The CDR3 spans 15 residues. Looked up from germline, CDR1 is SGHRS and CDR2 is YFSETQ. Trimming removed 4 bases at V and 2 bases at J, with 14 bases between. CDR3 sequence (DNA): TGCGCCAGCAGCCTCTTGGGGGACAACACAGATACGCAGTATTTT. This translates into CASSLLGDNTDTQYF.

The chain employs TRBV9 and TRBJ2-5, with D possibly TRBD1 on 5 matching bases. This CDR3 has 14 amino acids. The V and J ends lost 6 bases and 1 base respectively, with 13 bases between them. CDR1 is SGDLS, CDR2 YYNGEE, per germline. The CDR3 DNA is TGTGCCAGCAAGGGGTGTGGCGGCCAAGAGACCCAGTACTTC. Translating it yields CASKGCGGQETQYF.

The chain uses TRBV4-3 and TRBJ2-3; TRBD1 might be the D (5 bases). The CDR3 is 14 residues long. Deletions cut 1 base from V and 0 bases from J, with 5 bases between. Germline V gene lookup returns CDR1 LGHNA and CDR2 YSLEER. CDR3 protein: CASSQGQSTDTQYF. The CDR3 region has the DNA TGCGCCAGCAGCCAAGGACAGAGCACAGATACGCAGTATTTT.

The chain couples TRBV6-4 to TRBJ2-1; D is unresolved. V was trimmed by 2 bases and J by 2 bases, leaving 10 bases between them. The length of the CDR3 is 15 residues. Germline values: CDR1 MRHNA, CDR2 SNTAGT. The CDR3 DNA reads TGTGCCAGCAGTGACGATGGCCAGACCTACAATGAGCAGTTCTTC. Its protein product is CASSDDGQTYNEQFF.

The CDR3 DNA reads as TGTGCCAGTAGACCGGGACACATTAGCACAGATACGCAGTATTTT. The encoded protein is CASRPGHISTDTQYF. The chain couples TRBV19 to TRBJ2-3; D is perhaps TRBD1 (6 bases). The germline CDR1 and CDR2 sequences are LNHDA and SQIVND (reference sequence). V gave up 6 bases and J gave up 0 bases, with 13 bases separating them. This CDR3 is 15 amino acids long.

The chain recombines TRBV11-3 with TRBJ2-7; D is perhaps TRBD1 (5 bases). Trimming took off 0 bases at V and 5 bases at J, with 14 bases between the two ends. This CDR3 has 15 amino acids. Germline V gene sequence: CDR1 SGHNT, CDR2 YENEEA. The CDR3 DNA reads TGTGCCAGCAGCTTAGATCGTAGCAGGGCGCACGAGCAGTACTTC. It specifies CASSLDRSRAHEQYF. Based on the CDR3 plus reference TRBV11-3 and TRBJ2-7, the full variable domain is EAGVVQSPRYKIIEKKQPVAFWCNPISGHNTLYWYLQNLGQGPELLIRYENEEAVDDSQLPKDRFSAERLKGVDSTLKIQPAELGDSAVYLCASSLDRSRAHEQYFGPGTRLTVT.

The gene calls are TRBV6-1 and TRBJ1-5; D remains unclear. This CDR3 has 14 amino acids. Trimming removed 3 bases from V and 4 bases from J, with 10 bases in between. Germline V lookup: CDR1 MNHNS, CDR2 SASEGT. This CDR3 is CASSDFTENQPQHF. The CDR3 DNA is TGTGCCAGCAGTGACTTTACAGAGAATCAGCCCCAGCATTTT.

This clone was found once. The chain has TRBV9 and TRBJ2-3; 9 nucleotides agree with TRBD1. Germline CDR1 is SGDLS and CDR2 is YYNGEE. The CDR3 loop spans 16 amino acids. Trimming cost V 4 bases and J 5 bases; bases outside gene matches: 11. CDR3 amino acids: CASSTGGGEPRDTQYF. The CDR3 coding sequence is TGTGCCAGCAGCACAGGGGGCGGGGAGCCTAGAGATACGCAGTATTTT.

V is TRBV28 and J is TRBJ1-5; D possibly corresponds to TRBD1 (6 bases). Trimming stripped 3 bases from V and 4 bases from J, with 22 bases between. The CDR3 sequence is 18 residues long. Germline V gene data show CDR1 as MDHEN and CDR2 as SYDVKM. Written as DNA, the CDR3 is TGTGCCAGCAGTTTTGGAGGTTTAGGGGGGGTAGGGAATCAGCCCCAGCATTTT. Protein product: CASSFGGLGGVGNQPQHF.

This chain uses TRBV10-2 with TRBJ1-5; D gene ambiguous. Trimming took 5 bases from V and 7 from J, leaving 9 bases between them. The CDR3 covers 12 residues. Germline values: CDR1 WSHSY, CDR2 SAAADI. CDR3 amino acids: CASSPTYQPQHF. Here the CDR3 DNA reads TGCGCCAGCAGTCCCACTTACCAGCCCCAGCATTTT.

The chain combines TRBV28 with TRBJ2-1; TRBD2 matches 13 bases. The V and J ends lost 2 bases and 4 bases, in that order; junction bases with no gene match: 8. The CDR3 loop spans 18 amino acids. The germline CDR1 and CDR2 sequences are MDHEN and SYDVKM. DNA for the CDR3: TGTGCCAGCAGTTTAGGGACTAGCGGGACCGTCATATACAATGAGCAGTTCTTC. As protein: CASSLGTSGTVIYNEQFF.

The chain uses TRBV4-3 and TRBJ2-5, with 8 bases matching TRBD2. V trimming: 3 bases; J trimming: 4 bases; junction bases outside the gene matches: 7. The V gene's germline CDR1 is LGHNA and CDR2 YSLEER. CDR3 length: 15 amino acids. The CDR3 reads CASSQAGGGSETQYF. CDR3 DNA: TGCGCCAGCAGCCAGGCGGGGGGAGGGTCAGAGACCCAGTACTTC.

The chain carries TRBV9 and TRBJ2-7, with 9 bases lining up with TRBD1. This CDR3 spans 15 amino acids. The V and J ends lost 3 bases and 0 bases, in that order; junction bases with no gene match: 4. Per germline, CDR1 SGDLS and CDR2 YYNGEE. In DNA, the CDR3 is TGTGCCAGCAGCGCCCCGGGACAGGGCTCCTACGAGCAGTACTTC. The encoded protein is CASSAPGQGSYEQYF.

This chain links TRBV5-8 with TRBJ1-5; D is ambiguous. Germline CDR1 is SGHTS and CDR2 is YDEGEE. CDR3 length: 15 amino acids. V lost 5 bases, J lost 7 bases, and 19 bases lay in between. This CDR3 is CASRLRRAGGQPQHF. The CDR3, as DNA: TGTGCCAGCAGGCTGAGGAGGGCAGGAGGACAGCCCCAGCATTTT.

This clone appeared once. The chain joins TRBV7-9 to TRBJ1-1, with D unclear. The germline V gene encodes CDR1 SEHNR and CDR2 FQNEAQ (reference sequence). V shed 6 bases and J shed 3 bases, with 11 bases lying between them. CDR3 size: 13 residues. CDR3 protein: CASRMEEDTEAFF. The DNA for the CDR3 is TGTGCCAGCAGAATGGAAGAGGACACTGAAGCTTTCTTT.

Here the CDR3 reads CAWTWAAGRQETQYF. The DNA for the CDR3 is TGTGCCTGGACCTGGGCTGCGGGGCGGCAAGAGACCCAGTACTTC. This chain connects TRBV30 to TRBJ2-5, with D possibly TRBD2 on 6 matching bases. Per germline, CDR1 GTSNPN and CDR2 SVGIG (reference sequence). V lost 4 bases, J lost 2 bases, and 17 bases lay in between. This CDR3 comprises 15 residues.

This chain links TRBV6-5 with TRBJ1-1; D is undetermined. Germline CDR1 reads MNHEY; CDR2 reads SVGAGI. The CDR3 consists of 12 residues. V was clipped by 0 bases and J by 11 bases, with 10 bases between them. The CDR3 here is CASSYSPGKAFF. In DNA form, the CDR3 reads TGTGCCAGCAGTTACTCGCCAGGAAAGGCTTTCTTT.

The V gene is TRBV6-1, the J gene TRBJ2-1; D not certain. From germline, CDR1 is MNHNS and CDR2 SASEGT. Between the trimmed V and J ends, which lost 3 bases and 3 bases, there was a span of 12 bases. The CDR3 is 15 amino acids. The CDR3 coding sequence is TGTGCCAGCAGTGACTTGAGTTCAGGCTACAATGAGCAGTTCTTC. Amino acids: CASSDLSSGYNEQFF.

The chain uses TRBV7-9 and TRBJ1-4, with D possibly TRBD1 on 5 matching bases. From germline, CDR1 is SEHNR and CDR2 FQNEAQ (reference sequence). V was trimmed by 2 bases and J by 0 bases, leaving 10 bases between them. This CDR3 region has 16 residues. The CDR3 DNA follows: TGTGCCAGCAGCTTAAGGGGCCAAACAACTAATGAAAAACTGTTTTTT. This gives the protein CASSLRGQTTNEKLFF.

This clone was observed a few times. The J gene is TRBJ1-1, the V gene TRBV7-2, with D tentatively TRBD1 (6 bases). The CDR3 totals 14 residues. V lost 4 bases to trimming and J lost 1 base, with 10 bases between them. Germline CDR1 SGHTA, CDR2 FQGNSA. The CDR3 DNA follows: TGTGCCAGCAGCTCAACCAGGGGGAACACTGAAGCTTTCTTT. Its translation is CASSSTRGNTEAFF.

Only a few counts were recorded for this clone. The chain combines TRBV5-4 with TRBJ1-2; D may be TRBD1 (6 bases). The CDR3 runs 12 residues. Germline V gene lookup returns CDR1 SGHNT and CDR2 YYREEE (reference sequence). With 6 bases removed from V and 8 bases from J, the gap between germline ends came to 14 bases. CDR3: CASTKGVLGYTF. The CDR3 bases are TGTGCCAGCACCAAGGGGGTATTGGGCTACACCTTC. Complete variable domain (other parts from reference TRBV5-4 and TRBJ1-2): ETGVTQSPTHLIKTRGQQVTLRCSSQSGHNTVSWYQQALGQGPQFIFQYYREEENGRGNFPPRFSGLQFPNYSSELNVNALELDDSALYLCASTKGVLGYTFGSGTRLTVV.

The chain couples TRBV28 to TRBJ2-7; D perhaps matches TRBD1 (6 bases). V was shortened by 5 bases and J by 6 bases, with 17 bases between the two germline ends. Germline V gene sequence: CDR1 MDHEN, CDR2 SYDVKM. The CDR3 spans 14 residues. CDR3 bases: TGTGCCAGCAGTGGGGGCCCTCGGGCCTCCGAGCAGTACTTC. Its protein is CASSGGPRASEQYF.

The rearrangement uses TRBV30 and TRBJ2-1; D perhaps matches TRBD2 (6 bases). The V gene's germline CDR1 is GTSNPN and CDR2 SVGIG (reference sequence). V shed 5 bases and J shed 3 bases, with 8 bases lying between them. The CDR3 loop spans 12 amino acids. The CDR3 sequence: CAWSTSYNEQFF. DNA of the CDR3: TGTGCCTGGTCGACTAGCTACAATGAGCAGTTCTTC.